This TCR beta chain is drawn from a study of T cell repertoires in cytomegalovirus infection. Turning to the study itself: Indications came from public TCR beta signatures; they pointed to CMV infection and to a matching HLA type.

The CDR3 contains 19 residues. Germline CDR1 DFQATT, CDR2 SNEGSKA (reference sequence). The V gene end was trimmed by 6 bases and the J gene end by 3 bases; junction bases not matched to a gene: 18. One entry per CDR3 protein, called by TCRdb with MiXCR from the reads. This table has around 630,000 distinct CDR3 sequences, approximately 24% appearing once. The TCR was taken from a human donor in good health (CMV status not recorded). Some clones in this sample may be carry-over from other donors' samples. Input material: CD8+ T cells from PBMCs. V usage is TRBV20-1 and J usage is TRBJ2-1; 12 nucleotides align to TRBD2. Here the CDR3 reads CSAPATSGGPKSVYNEQFF. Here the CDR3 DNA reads TGCAGTGCACCCGCTACTAGCGGGGGGCCGAAGTCCGTCTACAATGAGCAGTTCTTC.